The 13 T cell receptor beta chains below all came from one sample that was sequenced in a study of early stage breast cancer tumors. Generated by immunoSEQ multiplex PCR, the TCRdb table keeps only in-frame clones and is missing some. Among 25,000 to 30,000 clones, more than 80% were seen once, and the ten largest hold approximately 12%. The sample was blood. These receptors were obtained from a person aged 55 to 75 with breast cancer.

CDR3 sequence reads: CASSPRDSQKANYGYTF. In DNA, the CDR3 is TGTGCCAGCAGTCCTCGGGACAGCCAAAAAGCTAACTATGGCTACACCTTC. The rearrangement links TRBV28 to TRBJ1-2; TRBD1 matches 7 bases. Germline lookup yields CDR1 MDHEN and CDR2 SYDVKM. The CDR3 spans 17 residues. Trimming cost V 5 bases and J 0 bases; bases outside gene matches: 12.

The chain carries TRBV4-2 and TRBJ2-7; D is undetermined. CDR1 LGHNA and CDR2 YNFKEQ come from the germline V gene. The CDR3 covers 15 residues. The V end lost 0 bases, the J end lost 6 bases, and 15 bases lay between the germline ends. The CDR3 region is CASSQDQSGPGEQYF. DNA of the CDR3: TGTGCCAGCAGCCAAGATCAGTCAGGCCCCGGCGAGCAGTACTTC.

V gene TRBV6-5 combines with J gene TRBJ1-2, with 9 nucleotides matching TRBD1. The J segment lost 4 bases and the V segment lost 3 bases, leaving 9 bases of the junction unmatched. The CDR3 loop spans 16 amino acids. The germline V gene encodes CDR1 MNHEY and CDR2 SVGAGI. The CDR3 nucleotides are TGTGCCAGCAGTTATTCCACAGGGGGCCGGAGCTATGGCTACACCTTC. Its protein product is CASSYSTGGRSYGYTF.

This rearrangement joins TRBV4-1 to TRBJ2-2, with a tentative D call TRBD2 (5 bases). The V end was cut by 4 bases, the J end by 6 bases, with 15 bases between. The CDR3 consists of 15 residues. CDR1 and CDR2 (germline): MGHRA, YSYEKL. CDR3 DNA: TGCGCCAGCAGCCGTGAGGGTCGGGCCGCCGGGGAGCTGTTTTTT. It encodes CASSREGRAAGELFF.

This clone was seen a single time. The chain combines TRBV11-3 with TRBJ1-3; D ambiguous. CDR3 length: 13 residues. Germline V gives CDR1 SGHNT, CDR2 YENEEA. Trimming took off 5 bases at V and 1 base at J, with 6 bases between the two ends. The DNA for the CDR3 is TGTGCCAGCAGCCCCTTTTCTGGAAACACCATATATTTT. This gives the protein CASSPFSGNTIYF. The full variable domain, completed using reference TRBV11-3 and TRBJ1-3, is EAGVVQSPRYKIIEKKQPVAFWCNPISGHNTLYWYLQNLGQGPELLIRYENEEAVDDSQLPKDRFSAERLKGVDSTLKIQPAELGDSAVYLCASSPFSGNTIYFGEGSWLTVV.

The chain uses TRBV11-3 and TRBJ2-3; no clear D. CDR3 length: 14 amino acids. CDR1 and CDR2 (germline): SGHNT, YENEEA. The V end was cut by 0 bases, the J end by 6 bases, with 10 bases between. CDR3 nucleotides: TGTGCCAGCAGCTTAGATAGAGGTTCGGATACGCAGTATTTT. Its translation: CASSLDRGSDTQYF.

The chain combines TRBV30 with TRBJ2-3; D might be TRBD1 (6 bases). Germline V gives CDR1 GTSNPN, CDR2 SVGIG (reference sequence). The CDR3 is made up of 14 amino acids. V was shortened by 1 base and J by 1 base, with 9 bases between the two germline ends. The CDR3 is CAWSDRVGTDTQYF. The CDR3 region has the DNA TGTGCCTGGAGTGACAGGGTGGGCACAGATACGCAGTATTTT.

This chain uses TRBV11-2 with TRBJ2-1; D is perhaps TRBD2 (5 bases). CDR1 is SGHAT, CDR2 FQNNGV, per germline. V lost 5 bases and J 8 bases, leaving 28 bases between the germline ends. This CDR3 comprises 18 residues. CDR3 residues: CASSLVRWGEGRNHEQFF. The CDR3 nucleotides are TGTGCCAGCAGCCTTGTCCGTTGGGGAGAGGGTCGCAACCATGAGCAGTTCTTC.

This sequence joins TRBV11-3 and TRBJ1-5, with 9 positions matching TRBD1. Per the germline V gene, CDR1 is SGHNT and CDR2 is YENEEA. The junction had 0 bases not matched to a gene; V was cut back by 1 base and J by 5 bases. This CDR3 spans 14 amino acids. The DNA of the CDR3 is TGTGCCAGCAGCTTAGGACAGGGGGATCAGCCCCAGCATTTT. Translated: CASSLGQGDQPQHF.

The V gene is TRBV7-2, the J gene TRBJ1-4; D possibly corresponds to TRBD1 (6 bases). V was clipped by 5 bases and J by 3 bases, with 13 bases between them. CDR1 is SGHTA, CDR2 FQGNSA, per germline. CDR3 size: 15 residues. For the CDR3, the DNA is TGTGCCAGCAGCACCCAGGGGTTGGCTAATGAAAAACTGTTTTTT. This translates into CASSTQGLANEKLFF.

The chain has TRBV4-2 and TRBJ2-5; 11 positions match TRBD2. Germline trimming cut 0 bases from V and 4 bases from J; bases unmatched to any gene: 10. Looked up from germline, CDR1 is LGHNA and CDR2 is YNFKEQ. The CDR3 has 18 residues. CDR3 nucleotide sequence: TGTGCCAGCAGCCAAGATGAAATGCTAGCGGGAGGTGGAGAGACCCAGTACTTC. Protein: CASSQDEMLAGGGETQYF.

CDR3 in amino acids: CASSEASGGVGQPQHF. CDR3 nucleotide sequence: TGTGCCAGCAGTGAAGCGTCAGGGGGCGTGGGTCAGCCCCAGCATTTT. The chain is built from TRBV2 and TRBJ1-5, with TRBD1 matching 8 bases. The germline CDR1 and CDR2 sequences are SNHLY and FYNNEI. After removal of 0 bases from V and 6 bases from J, the junction contained 7 bases not matched to a gene. This CDR3 is 16 amino acids long.

V is TRBV11-3 and J is TRBJ2-6; TRBD1 is a possible D gene (6 bases). CDR1 is SGHNT, CDR2 YENEEA, per germline. The ends were cut back, 4 bases at V and 0 bases at J, with 7 bases in the middle. The CDR3 totals 15 residues. The CDR3 loop is CASSSQGSGANVLTF. Here the CDR3 DNA reads TGTGCCAGCAGCTCACAGGGCTCTGGGGCCAACGTCCTGACTTTC.